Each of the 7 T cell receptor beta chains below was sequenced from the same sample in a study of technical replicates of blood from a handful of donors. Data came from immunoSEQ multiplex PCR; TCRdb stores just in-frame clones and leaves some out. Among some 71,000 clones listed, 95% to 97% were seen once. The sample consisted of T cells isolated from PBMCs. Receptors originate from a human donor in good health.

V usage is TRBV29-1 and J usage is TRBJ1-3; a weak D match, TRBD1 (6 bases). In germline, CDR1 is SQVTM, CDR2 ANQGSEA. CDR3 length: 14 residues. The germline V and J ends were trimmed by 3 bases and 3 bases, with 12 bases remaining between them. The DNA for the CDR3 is TGCAGCGTTGAGCGGGGGGCTAGTGGAAACACCATATATTTT. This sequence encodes CSVERGASGNTIYF.

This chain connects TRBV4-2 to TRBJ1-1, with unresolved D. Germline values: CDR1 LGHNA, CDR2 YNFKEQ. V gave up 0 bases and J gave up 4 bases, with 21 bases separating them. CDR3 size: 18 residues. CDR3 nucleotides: TGTGCCAGCAGCCAAGATCTGTTGTTAGACGACTTTCCCACTGAAGCTTTCTTT. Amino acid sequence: CASSQDLLLDDFPTEAFF.

The CDR3 coding sequence is TGTGCCAGCAGCTCGTATGAGTACGCGGCCACAGATACGCAGTATTTT. Its translation: CASSSYEYAATDTQYF. V and J are TRBV7-6 and TRBJ2-3; no clear D. Trimming stripped 4 bases from V and 2 bases from J, with 16 bases between. CDR1 and CDR2 from the germline V gene are SGHVS and FNYEAQ. This CDR3 region has 16 residues.

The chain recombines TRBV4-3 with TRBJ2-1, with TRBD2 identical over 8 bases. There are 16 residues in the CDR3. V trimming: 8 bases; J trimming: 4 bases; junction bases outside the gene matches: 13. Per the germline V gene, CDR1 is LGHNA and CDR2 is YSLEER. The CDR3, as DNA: TGCGCCAGCCGTCGGTCTTCTGGCGGGGGGTACAATGAGCAGTTCTTC. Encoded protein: CASRRSSGGGYNEQFF.

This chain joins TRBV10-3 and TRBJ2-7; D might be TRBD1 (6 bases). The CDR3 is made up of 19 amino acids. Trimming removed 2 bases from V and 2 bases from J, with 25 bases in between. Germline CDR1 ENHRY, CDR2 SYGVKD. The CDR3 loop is CAISESARPYRETTYEQYF. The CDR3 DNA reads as TGTGCCATCAGTGAGAGCGCGAGGCCGTACAGGGAAACAACCTACGAGCAGTACTTC.

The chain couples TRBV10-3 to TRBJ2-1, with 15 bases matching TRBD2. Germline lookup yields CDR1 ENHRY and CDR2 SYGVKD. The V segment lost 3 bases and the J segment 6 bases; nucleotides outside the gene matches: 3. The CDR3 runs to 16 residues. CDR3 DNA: TGTGCCATCAGTGATGGACTAGCGGGAGGGGGCAATGAGCAGTTCTTC. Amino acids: CAISDGLAGGGNEQFF.

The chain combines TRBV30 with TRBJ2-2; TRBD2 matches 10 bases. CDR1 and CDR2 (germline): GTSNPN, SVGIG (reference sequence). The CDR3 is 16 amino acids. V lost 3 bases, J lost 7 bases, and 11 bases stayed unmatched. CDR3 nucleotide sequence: TGTGCCTGGAGCCCTGTGGAGAGCGGGAGGGTCGGGGAGCTGTTTTTT. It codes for CAWSPVESGRVGELFF.